This TCR beta chain comes out of a study of blood T cell repertoires in COVID-19. Germline V gene data show CDR1 as SGHAT and CDR2 as FQNNGV. The CDR3 has 15 residues. V lost 0 bases to trimming and J lost 1 base; unmatched junction nucleotides: 0. Sequencing used immunoSEQ multiplex PCR; TCRdb keeps in-frame clones, though not all of them. Among under 200,000 clones, about 90% were seen once, and the ten largest hold roughly 21%. This TCR derives from a man aged 55 to 70 with active or convalescent COVID-19. The source material was peripheral blood. The rearrangement uses TRBV11-2 and TRBJ1-3, with 7 positions matching TRBD1. CDR3 sequence (DNA): TGTGCCAGCAGCTTAGAGACAGGGTCTGGAAACACCATATATTTT. As protein: CASSLETGSGNTIYF.